This TCR beta chain derives from a study of PD-1 blockade in mismatch repair-deficient tumors. General study results and limits: After pembrolizumab, tumor-resident clones rose rapidly, then generally contracted before radiologic responses.

TCRs were sequenced from three patients responding to pembrolizumab. The protocol was immunoSEQ multiplex PCR, while the TCRdb copy is restricted to in-frame clones and leaves out a portion. The data contain approximately 100,000 clones, 82% of them singletons. Concerning this clone: Its specificity is unknown.

There are 12 residues in the CDR3. Trimming removed 1 base at V and 8 bases at J, with 5 bases between. Germline V gene lookup returns CDR1 SGHDN and CDR2 FVKESK. The receptor was isolated from an adult with mismatch repair-deficient cancer. The material was peripheral blood, obtained 36 weeks after starting pembrolizumab. This chain joins TRBV14 and TRBJ1-4, with D hard to call. CDR3 amino acids: CASSQVYEKLFF. CDR3 nucleotide sequence: TGTGCCAGCAGCCAAGTGTACGAAAAACTGTTTTTT.